The 21 T cell receptor beta chains in this list originate from one sample, sequenced in a study of blood T cell repertoires in COVID-19. Assay: immunoSEQ multiplex PCR; the TCRdb copy retains only in-frame clones and omits some. Seen here are about 100,000 clones, roughly 87% observed once, and the top ten hold 6.5% to 8%. Sequencing used peripheral blood. These receptor sequences come from a young man in a cohort sampled during active COVID-19.

This clone was counted between two and nine times. This rearrangement joins TRBV19 to TRBJ2-2; D is possibly TRBD2 (5 bases). Germline assignment: CDR1 LNHDA and CDR2 SQIVND (reference sequence). V was shortened by 6 bases and J by 4 bases, with 15 bases between the two germline ends. This CDR3 is built from 15 residues. In DNA, the CDR3 is TGTGCCAGTAGCCCGCAGGTTGGAGGCACCGGGGAGCTGTTTTTT. Translating gives CASSPQVGGTGELFF.

The V call is TRBV7-2, the J call TRBJ2-3, with a weak D call TRBD2 (7 bases). The CDR3 covers 16 residues. Germline values: CDR1 SGHTA, CDR2 FQGNSA. The germline V and J ends were trimmed by 0 bases and 5 bases, with 15 bases remaining between them. The CDR3 coding sequence is TGTGCCAGCAGCTTAGCGGGGGGGCGGAAGGGAGATACGCAGTATTTT. Its translation: CASSLAGGRKGDTQYF.

CDR3 residues: CASSQSTGVGEKLFF. The DNA for the CDR3 is TGCGCCAGCAGCCAGTCCACAGGGGTAGGGGAAAAACTGTTTTTT. This chain connects TRBV4-3 to TRBJ1-4, with 7 bases that match TRBD1. Germline CDR1 is LGHNA and CDR2 is YSLEER. The CDR3 runs 15 residues. V lost 3 bases and J lost 8; bases outside the gene matches: 9.

The V gene is TRBV3-1 (or the pseudogene TRBV3-2), the J gene TRBJ1-4, with 9 bases matching TRBD1. The V segment lost 3 bases and the J segment 7 bases; nucleotides outside the gene matches: 3. Looked up from germline, CDR1 is LGHDT and CDR2 is YNNKEL (reference sequence). The CDR3 extends over 14 amino acids. CDR3 sequence (DNA): TGTGCCAGCAGCCAGACAGGGGGTTTTGAAAAACTGTTTTTT. The encoded protein is CASSQTGGFEKLFF.

On this clone itself: Relative to the germline gene, one junction end is altered; a read error may explain this. The V and J genes are TRBV6-6 and TRBJ2-7, with D possibly being TRBD2 (5 bases). Germline V lookup: CDR1 MNHNY, CDR2 SVGAGI (reference sequence). There are 15 residues in the CDR3. CDR3 DNA sequence: TGTGCCAGCAGTTTCACCGGACTCCCCTCCAACGAGCAGTACTTC. As protein: CASSFTGLPSNEQYF.

This clone occurred once. The V gene is TRBV7-2, the J gene TRBJ2-7; TRBD2 might be the D (6 bases). Germline values: CDR1 SGHTA, CDR2 FQGNSA. This CDR3 region has 14 residues. V was shortened by 9 bases and J by 3 bases, with 18 bases between the two germline ends. CDR3 in amino acids: CASQAGTDYYEQYF. The CDR3 nucleotides are TGTGCCAGTCAGGCGGGGACGGATTACTACGAGCAGTACTTC.

This clone was seen just once. The rearrangement joins TRBV9 to TRBJ2-2; 10 bases are a match to TRBD2. The CDR3 has 16 amino acids. CDR1 is SGDLS, CDR2 YYNGEE, per germline. With V trimmed by 0 bases and J by 7 bases, 6 bases remained unmatched. The CDR3 sequence: CASSVASGGFGGELFF. CDR3 in DNA: TGTGCCAGCAGCGTAGCTAGCGGGGGTTTCGGCGGGGAGCTGTTTTTT.

The chain carries TRBV5-6 and TRBJ2-1; maybe TRBD2 (7 bases). CDR3 length equals 15 residues. The V end was cut by 2 bases, the J end by 4 bases, with 13 bases between. Germline loops: CDR1 SGHDT, CDR2 YYEEEE. DNA for the CDR3: TGTGCCAGCAGCTTTGGGGGGGCCCAGTACAATGAGCAGTTCTTC. Its protein is CASSFGGAQYNEQFF.

V gene TRBV30 combines with J gene TRBJ2-6; D may be TRBD1 (6 bases). The V and J ends lost 2 bases and 7 bases respectively, with 12 bases between them. This CDR3 has 14 residues. Germline V gives CDR1 GTSNPN, CDR2 SVGIG (reference sequence). The CDR3 nucleotides are TGTGCCTGGAGTCAGGGGCAGGGCGCCAACGTCCTGACTTTC. Its protein product is CAWSQGQGANVLTF. The full variable domain, completed using reference TRBV30 and TRBJ2-6, is SQTIHQWPATLVQPVGSPLSLECTVEGTSNPNLYWYRQAAGRGLQLLFYSVGIGQISSEVPQNLSASRPQDRQFILSSKKLLLSDSGFYLCAWSQGQGANVLTFGAGSRLTVL.

This clone was detected only a few times. The chain uses TRBV6-5 and TRBJ2-2; D not certain. CDR3 size: 14 residues. The V gene lost 1 base and the J gene lost 7 bases, with 10 bases spanning the gap. From germline, CDR1 is MNHEY and CDR2 SVGAGI. Here the CDR3 reads CASSYFNSDGELFF. The CDR3 bases are TGTGCCAGCAGTTACTTCAACAGTGACGGGGAGCTGTTTTTT.

This rearrangement joins TRBV29-1 to TRBJ1-1; 8 nucleotides agree with TRBD1. V lost 3 bases and J lost 1; bases outside the gene matches: 4. CDR1 and CDR2 from the germline V gene are SQVTM and ANQGSEA. CDR3 size: 14 residues. For the CDR3, the DNA is TGCAGCGTTGAGGGACAGGACCCGAACACTGAAGCTTTCTTT. It codes for CSVEGQDPNTEAFF.

The chain employs TRBV28 and TRBJ1-1; D ambiguous. CDR3 length: 15 residues. The V gene lost 1 base and the J gene lost 4 bases, with 13 bases spanning the gap. The germline CDR1 and CDR2 sequences are MDHEN and SYDVKM. CDR3 loop: CASSLSLGGSTEAFF. CDR3 in DNA: TGTGCCAGCAGTTTATCCCTGGGAGGGAGCACTGAAGCTTTCTTT.

J is TRBJ2-4 and V is TRBV7-2, with D perhaps TRBD2 (5 bases). Germline CDR1 and CDR2: SGHTA and FQGNSA. This CDR3 is built from 15 residues. Deletions cut 4 bases from V and 0 bases from J, with 10 bases between. The CDR3 loop reads CASSSDGLAKNIQYF. CDR3 nucleotides: TGTGCCAGCAGCTCCGACGGACTAGCCAAAAACATTCAGTACTTC.

This chain links TRBV19 with TRBJ2-5; possibly TRBD2 for D (5 bases). The germline V and J ends were trimmed by 4 bases and 5 bases, with 14 bases remaining between them. This CDR3 spans 14 amino acids. CDR1 is LNHDA and CDR2 is SQIVND in the germline V gene (reference sequence). CDR3 region: CASSKIAGVETQYF. In DNA, the CDR3 is TGTGCCAGTAGTAAAATAGCCGGGGTGGAGACCCAGTACTTC.

This clone has just one count. The chain is built from TRBV28 and TRBJ1-1; 8 bases fit TRBD1. The CDR3 spans 12 residues. Germline V gene data show CDR1 as MDHEN and CDR2 as SYDVKM. With 11 bases clipped from V and 5 bases from J, the junction kept 7 bases outside the gene matches. CDR3 bases: TGTGCCGCAGACAGGGGTGGGACTGAAGCTTTCTTT. It yields the protein CAADRGGTEAFF.

For this clone: Because it lacks the conserved phenylalanine or tryptophan at the end, this CDR3 is likely a read error. The chain carries TRBV19 and TRBJ1-6, with 8 positions matching TRBD1. Per germline, CDR1 LNHDA and CDR2 SQIVND (reference sequence). The CDR3 runs 13 residues. The J segment lost 8 bases and the V segment lost 6 bases, leaving 3 bases of the junction unmatched. In DNA form, the CDR3 reads TGTGCCAGTAGCAAACAGGGGGATTCACCCCTCCACCTT. Its translation: CASSKQGDSPLHL.

The chain links TRBV19 to TRBJ2-7; 7 positions match TRBD2. V was clipped by 2 bases and J by 3 bases; unmatched bases: 7. In germline, CDR1 is LNHDA, CDR2 SQIVND (reference sequence). This CDR3 contains 15 residues. CDR3 sequence reads: CASSISQGLLYEQYF. For the CDR3, the DNA is TGTGCCAGTAGTATAAGTCAGGGACTACTCTACGAGCAGTACTTC.

V and J are TRBV10-3 and TRBJ1-2, with D unresolved. Germline CDR1 reads ENHRY; CDR2 reads SYGVKD. The CDR3 is 15 residues long. V was cut by 6 bases and J by 10 bases, with 24 bases left in between. The CDR3 region has the DNA TGTGCCATCAGAGGATTAAGAGCCGAAACTAGTCCCTACACCTTC. It yields the protein CAIRGLRAETSPYTF.

The chain employs TRBV5-1 and TRBJ1-5; D is perhaps TRBD1 (5 bases). The CDR3 length is 15 residues. CDR1 and CDR2 (germline): SGHRS, YFSETQ. V lost 1 base and J lost 2, with 10 bases in between. The CDR3 region is CASSLTGPGNQPQHF. The DNA for the CDR3 is TGCGCCAGCAGCTTGACAGGCCCTGGCAATCAGCCCCAGCATTTT.

The rearrangement uses TRBV3-1 (or the pseudogene TRBV3-2) and TRBJ2-5, with D possibly matching TRBD1 (5 bases). Germline CDR1 and CDR2: LGHDT and YNNKEL (reference sequence). Trimming stripped 4 bases from V and 2 bases from J, with 14 bases between. The CDR3 loop spans 15 amino acids. The CDR3 here is CASSPDSGPQETQYF. Here the CDR3 DNA reads TGTGCCAGCAGCCCCGACTCAGGGCCTCAAGAGACCCAGTACTTC.

The V gene is TRBV24-1, the J gene TRBJ2-3, with a weak D call TRBD2 (6 bases). The V end was cut by 9 bases, the J end by 5 bases, with 11 bases between. Germline CDR1 KGHDR, CDR2 SFDVKD. The length of the CDR3 is 12 residues. The CDR3 DNA follows: TGTGCCACCGCTAGCGATGGAGATACGCAGTATTTT. Its protein product is CATASDGDTQYF.